This entry features one T cell receptor beta chain sequence. As yet, its antigen is unknown. This specimen belongs to a study of shared clonotypes between healthy human individuals. Overall study: Samples came from two female and a few male donors aged 18 to 49. Per donor, three plates held CD4 naive cells, three held CD4 memory, two held CD8 naive and one held CD8 memory. Findings of the study overall: Blood alone was sampled, and tissue repertoires likely differ.

Germline V gives CDR1 SGHAT, CDR2 FQNNGV. V lost 4 bases, J lost 4 bases, and 11 bases lay in between. The CDR3 loop spans 13 amino acids. Partitioning of CD4+ cells yielded a CD45RA+ naive subset and a CD45RA-negative memory subset. Assay used: immunoSEQ multiplex PCR; TCRdb lists only in-frame clones, some missing. The sample includes around 2.5 million clones, approximately 93% of them seen just once. What was sequenced was naive CD4+ T cells from PBMCs. Noted subset: CD45RA+ positively selected. This receptor was identified in a man younger than 30 in good health. Some clones in this sample may be carry-over from other donors' samples. The chain links TRBV11-2 to TRBJ2-7; D possibly corresponds to TRBD2 (5 bases). The CDR3 bases are TGTGCCAGCAGCTATACCAGACTATACGAGCAGTACTTC. The encoded protein is CASSYTRLYEQYF. Filled out from reference TRBV11-2 and TRBJ2-7, the complete variable domain reads EAGVAQSPRYKIIEKRQSVAFWCNPISGHATLYWYQQILGQGPKLLIQFQNNGVVDDSQLPKDRFSAERLKGVDSTLKIQPAKLEDSAVYLCASSYTRLYEQYFGPGTRLTVT.